This paragraph covers one TCR beta chain sequence. What it recognizes is unknown. Sorted CD4+ subsets: naive, central memory, regulatory, stem cell-like memory (CD45RO/CCR7/CD25/CD127/CD95/CD27 panel). This specimen comes from a study of beta chain features in type 1 diabetes. Study-wide points: Moderately but significantly shorter TCRB CDR3s were found in Type 1 diabetes patients in all four CD4+ subsets. A closer apparent resemblance between naive, central memory and Treg TCRB repertoires was seen in patients than in healthy donors.

Reverse transcription of all isolated RNA meant that expressed TCRB transcripts were sequenced. Naive, central memory and regulatory T cell samples produced a mean of approximately 3.6 million reads. The assay was immunoSEQ multiplex PCR, and TCRdb's table has in-frame clones only and misses some. The sample has 250,000 to 300,000 clones, roughly 25% seen once. The specimen sequenced was naive CD4+ T cells from blood. The sequence came from a woman in her 30s with type 1 diabetes.

CDR3 in amino acids: CASSYSPGTDEQYF. CDR3 nucleotide sequence: TGTGCCAGCAGTTACTCCCCAGGGACAGACGAGCAGTACTTC. The V and J genes are TRBV6-5 and TRBJ2-7; the match to TRBD1 covers 7 bases. The V segment lost 0 bases and the J segment 5 bases; nucleotides outside the gene matches: 4. This CDR3 comprises 14 residues. The germline CDR1 and CDR2 sequences are MNHEY and SVGAGI.